This T cell receptor (beta chain) was sequenced for a study of blood T cell repertoires in COVID-19 (TCRdb year 2020). Notes on the research overall: The collaborator samples originated in the United States, Italy and Spain and spanned the acute and convalescent phases of COVID-19. The prospective study material was composed of cDNA or gDNA derived from T cells, B-cell-depleted T cells, or PBMCs. Samples came from the ongoing ImmuneRACE study (first 160 participants) plus 1,254 subjects from 6 global collaborators. A de-identified subject ID, COVID-19 status, age in years and sex were almost always included in the sample metadata. A freely available public database, intended as a resource for researchers studying the immune response to SARS-CoV-2, is where the repertoires were released. Subjects who had been exposed to COVID-19, were actively infected with it, or had recovered from it provided the deeply sampled blood TCRbeta repertoires that made up the dataset. Where HLA class I and class II types were available, the types were taken from metadata supplied by the sample provider, not from assay-based typing.

As to this clone: There is no known antigen for this receptor. There are no base qualities to consult, and no much larger clone falls within one base.

Germline trimming amounts to 6 bases on V and 4 bases on J, with 2 as the count of junction bases outside the gene matches. Spanning cysteine to phenylalanine, the CDR3 consists of 12 amino acids. Kept here is only the CDR3 DNA, which spans 36 bases and is read in frame from base 1. The CDR1 and CDR2 encoded by the germline V gene are SNHLY and FYNNEI. Study-wide findings and limitations: How much clinical and demographic metadata was included differed by source and by participant, and the metadata was provided uncurated.

The immunoSEQ Assay, a bias-controlled multiplex PCR, was used to amplify TCRbeta CDR3 regions from genomic DNA. In the source study's methods: Nucleated cell counts per sample were estimated from amplification of reference gene primers within the assay. Sequence reads were collapsed and filtered to measure the absolute abundance of every unique TCRbeta CDR3 rearrangement. For each sample, productive Simpson clonality was calculated by taking the square root of Simpson's diversity index across productive rearrangements. TCRdb obtained this table from immuneACCESS and retained in-frame rearrangements with V and J assigned. These tables miss some clones; where compared with another copy, unresolved V genes account for less than half of the shortfall, and the remainder is unexplained. The V and J calls and the clone size are those of that table, but D and trimming were determined from the DNA. The sample contains 200,000 to 250,000 clones, 70% to 90% of them found a single time. 10% to 13% of the sample comes from the top ten.

In Seattle, one collaborating source enrolled patients while the infection was active and tracked those patients longitudinally over the course of disease. Each collaborating institution followed its own protocols to collect whole blood in K2EDTA tubes. For TCRbeta analysis, collaborators shipped samples as frozen whole blood, isolated PBMCs, or DNA extracted from either of those sample types. This sequence originates from a woman in her forties or fifties with COVID-19, enrolled during active disease. The chain is assembled from TRBV2 and TRBJ2-5, and TRBD1 matches 7 of the central bases. Source material: peripheral blood. Here the CDR3 is given as CASRGGGETQYF. The sequence in DNA is TGTGCCAGCAGAGGGGGCGGAGAGACCCAGTACTTC.